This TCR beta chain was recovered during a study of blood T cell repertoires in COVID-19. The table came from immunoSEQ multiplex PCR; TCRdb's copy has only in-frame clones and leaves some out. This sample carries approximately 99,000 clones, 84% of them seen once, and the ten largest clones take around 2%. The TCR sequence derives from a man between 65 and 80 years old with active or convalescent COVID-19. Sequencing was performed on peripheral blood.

The DNA for the CDR3 is TGTGCCAGCAGTTTTCGAGGATTGAATTCCGGGGAGCTGTTTTTT. Translation gives CASSFRGLNSGELFF. This chain joins TRBV28 and TRBJ2-2; D gene ambiguous. Germline loops: CDR1 MDHEN, CDR2 SYDVKM. V gave up 3 bases and J gave up 6 bases, with 14 bases separating them. CDR3 length equals 15 residues.